These 9 T cell receptor beta chains were sequenced from one sample in a study of cytomegalovirus exposure and HLA in healthy donors. Sequencing was performed with immunoSEQ multiplex PCR; in TCRdb, only in-frame clones are kept and a portion is missing. In the table there are some 160,000 clones, more than 70% of which are singletons. Sequencing was carried out using PBMCs. The origin of the receptors is a man between 18 and 35 years old in good health and CMV-seronegative.

The genes are TRBV10-3 and TRBJ2-1; TRBD2 matches 9 bases. This CDR3 is built from 15 residues. V shed 6 bases and J 0 bases; nucleotides not matched to a gene: 3. Per germline, CDR1 ENHRY and CDR2 SYGVKD. In DNA form, the CDR3 reads TGTGCCATCAGAGGGCGGGAGGGCTCCTACAATGAGCAGTTCTTC. Translating gives CAIRGREGSYNEQFF.

This sequence joins TRBV28 and TRBJ1-2; D ambiguous. The germline V and J ends were trimmed by 6 bases and 7 bases, with 12 bases remaining between them. Germline assignment: CDR1 MDHEN and CDR2 SYDVKM. The CDR3 sequence is 12 residues long. The chain's CDR3 is CASRVPESGYTF. As DNA, the CDR3 is TGTGCCAGCAGAGTCCCCGAGTCTGGCTACACCTTC.

This clone was seen once. Compared with germline, one end of the junction differs, possibly owing to a read error. The V call is TRBV7-7, the J call TRBJ2-7; the D is unclear. Germline V gives CDR1 SSHAT, CDR2 FNYEAQ (reference sequence). The CDR3 has 13 amino acids. CDR3 nucleotide sequence: TGTGCTAGCAGCTTAGGCCTAGTCTCCGAGCAGTACTTC. Translated, it gives CASSLGLVSEQYF. The whole variable domain, remainder taken from reference TRBV7-7 and TRBJ2-7, is GAGVSQSPRYKVTKRGQDVTLRCDPISSHATLYWYQQALGQGPEFLTYFNYEAQPDKSGLPSDRFSAERPEGSISTLTIQRTEQRDSAMYRCASSLGLVSEQYFGPGTRLTVT.

CDR3: CASSLEGLAGNTGELFF. For the CDR3, the DNA is TGTGCCAGCAGCTTAGAGGGACTAGCGGGCAACACCGGGGAGCTGTTTTTT. J is TRBJ2-2 and V is TRBV13; 12 bases line up with TRBD2. Germline trimming cut 1 base from V and 2 bases from J; bases unmatched to any gene: 2. Germline values: CDR1 PRHDT, CDR2 FYEKMQ (reference sequence). This CDR3 comprises 17 residues. Full variable domain (remainder filled in from reference TRBV13 and TRBJ2-2): AAGVIQSPRHLIKEKRETATLKCYPIPRHDTVYWYQQGPGQDPQFLISFYEKMQSDKGSIPDRFSAQQFSDYHSELNMSSLELGDSALYFCASSLEGLAGNTGELFFGEGSRLTVL.

This clone was recorded only once. This rearrangement joins TRBV7-2 to TRBJ1-3; tentative D call: TRBD1 (6 bases). Germline loops: CDR1 SGHTA, CDR2 FQGNSA. The CDR3 consists of 14 residues. The V gene lost 2 bases and the J gene lost 6 bases, with 11 bases spanning the gap. In DNA form, the CDR3 reads TGTGCCAGCAGCTTATGGACAGTCGAAAACACCATATATTTT. Protein product: CASSLWTVENTIYF.

V is TRBV11-2 and J is TRBJ1-2, with a tentative D call TRBD1 (5 bases). The germline V gene encodes CDR1 SGHAT and CDR2 FQNNGV. V was cut by 5 bases and J by 2 bases, with 15 bases left in between. This CDR3 has 15 residues. The CDR3 nucleotides read TGTGCCAGCAGCGGGGGGTTTGGTGTCAACTATGGCTACACCTTC. The encoded protein is CASSGGFGVNYGYTF.

This rearrangement joins TRBV11-3 to TRBJ2-3, with 8 bases lining up with TRBD1. This CDR3 has 15 amino acids. The V gene's germline CDR1 is SGHNT and CDR2 YENEEA. The V segment lost 4 bases and the J segment 3 bases; nucleotides outside the gene matches: 6. The CDR3 DNA reads as TGTGCCAGCAGCTCATATGGACAGGGTACAGATACGCAGTATTTT. Protein product: CASSSYGQGTDTQYF.

The rearrangement links TRBV6-1 to TRBJ2-7; TRBD2 aligns across 10 bases. The length of the CDR3 is 15 residues. Germline V gene data show CDR1 as MNHNS and CDR2 as SASEGT. Losses at the gene ends were 0 bases for V and 9 bases for J; bases not matched to a gene: 8. CDR3 region: CASSEAVAGGFGQYF. The CDR3 nucleotides read TGTGCCAGCAGTGAAGCAGTAGCGGGGGGCTTCGGGCAGTACTTC.

This chain connects TRBV6-5 to TRBJ2-1, with 14 nucleotides matching TRBD2. V lost 7 bases to trimming and J lost 6 bases; unmatched junction nucleotides: 5. Germline CDR1 and CDR2: MNHEY and SVGAGI. The CDR3 consists of 15 residues. The CDR3 DNA reads as TGTGCCAGCAACCAGGGACTAGCGGGGGCCAATGAGCAGTTCTTC. Amino acids: CASNQGLAGANEQFF.